The entry below gives a single T cell receptor (beta chain) sequence along with its context. Using immunoSEQ multiplex PCR, the repertoire was profiled, and TCRdb retains in-frame clones only, with some absent. The profile shows some 94,000 clones, 92% of them singletons. The data were taken from a study of T cell changes during pregnancy in multiple sclerosis. Trimming removed 0 bases at V and 4 bases at J, with 13 bases between. CDR1 is GTSNPN and CDR2 is SVGIG in the germline V gene (reference sequence). The CDR3 contains 15 residues. The chain recombines TRBV30 with TRBJ2-1; D may be TRBD2 (5 bases). The TCR originated in a female donor with multiple sclerosis, enrolled in a pregnancy study. Sequences were derived from peripheral blood, sampled in the first trimester of pregnancy. CDR3: CAWSVGGGSYNEQFF. CDR3 in DNA: TGTGCCTGGAGTGTTGGCGGAGGTAGTTACAATGAGCAGTTCTTC.